The next 23 T cell receptor beta chains were all read from a single sample in a study of metastatic and nonmetastatic thyroid tumors. Treatment of any kind had been given to no patient before thyroid surgery. TCRdb re-processed the PCR reads through MiXCR. The sample includes roughly 6,000 clones, roughly a third of them seen just once. What was sequenced was tumor tissue. The origin of the receptors is a female donor with papillary thyroid cancer or a benign thyroid nodule (not recorded which). Some clones in this sample may be carry-over from other donors' samples.

This clone appeared many times. This chain connects TRBV20-1 to TRBJ2-1; 10 bases are shared with TRBD2. J gave up 7 bases and V 6 bases, and 9 bases lay outside the gene matches. The germline gives CDR1 DFQATT, CDR2 SNEGSKA (reference sequence). The CDR3 covers 14 residues. In DNA form, the CDR3 reads TGCAGTGCCCTGAGCGGGAGGGCCAATAATGAGCAGTTCTTC. As protein: CSALSGRANNEQFF.

In its sample, this clone is medium-sized (0.01 to 0.1%). The chain carries TRBV7-2 and TRBJ2-7; D uncertain. The V gene lost 2 bases and the J gene lost 0 bases, with 8 bases spanning the gap. The CDR3 loop spans 14 amino acids. Germline V CDR1 and CDR2: SGHTA, FQGNSA. The CDR3 sequence is CASSLTDVSYEQYF. For the CDR3, the DNA is TGTGCCAGCAGCTTAACAGACGTCTCCTACGAGCAGTACTTC.

As for this clone: The junction does not match germline at one end; this may be a read error. The chain employs TRBV28 and TRBJ2-4; D perhaps matches TRBD1 (6 bases). The CDR3 runs to 15 residues. Germline V CDR1 and CDR2: MDHEN, SYDVKM. The CDR3 DNA reads TGTGCCAGCAGTCCCCGCTTGAGTTACGGGGACATTAAGTACTTC. Its translation: CASSPRLSYGDIKYF.

This clone was seen a handful of times. The rearrangement links TRBV27 to TRBJ2-1, with D possibly TRBD1 on 6 matching bases. Germline values: CDR1 MNHEY, CDR2 SMNVEV (reference sequence). V lost 6 bases and J lost 2, with 14 bases in between. The CDR3 is 15 amino acids. The CDR3: CASRTGTSPYNEQFF. CDR3 in DNA: TGTGCCAGCAGAACCGGGACATCGCCCTACAATGAGCAGTTCTTC.

The CDR3 here is CASSDLTRGTDTQYF. CDR3 nucleotide sequence: TGTGCCAGCAGTGATTTAACTAGAGGCACAGATACGCAGTATTTT. The chain joins TRBV6-1 to TRBJ2-3, with a weak D call TRBD2 (5 bases). V lost 3 bases and J lost 1, with 11 bases in between. CDR1 and CDR2 from the germline V gene are MNHNS and SASEGT. This CDR3 comprises 15 residues.

This clone was observed a handful of times. This chain uses TRBV10-3 with TRBJ2-3, with 12 bases lining up with TRBD2. CDR3 length: 15 residues. The V gene's germline CDR1 is ENHRY and CDR2 SYGVKD. The V and J ends lost 4 bases and 5 bases, in that order; junction bases with no gene match: 4. The CDR3 protein is CAISGKGLAGDTQYF. Here the CDR3 DNA reads TGTGCCATCAGTGGTAAGGGACTAGCGGGAGATACGCAGTATTTT.

J is TRBJ2-1 and V is TRBV13; a weak D match, TRBD1 (6 bases). V shed 0 bases and J shed 12 bases, with 18 bases lying between them. This CDR3 has 15 amino acids. Germline CDR1 is PRHDT and CDR2 is FYEKMQ (reference sequence). The CDR3 DNA is TGTGCCAGCAGCTTAGGGTGGGACATGGTTGCTGGGCAGTTCTTC. This encodes CASSLGWDMVAGQFF.

Ten or more counts support this clone. A much larger clonotype is one base distant, so this may be a read error. The chain employs TRBV29-1 and TRBJ1-1; TRBD1 might be the D (6 bases). Germline CDR1 SQVTM, CDR2 ANQGSEA. This CDR3 has 12 amino acids. The CDR3: CGGGQRNTEAFF. The CDR3 DNA follows: TGCGGCGGCGGACAGCGGAACACTGAAGCTTTCTTT.

This clone showed up just a few times. This chain connects TRBV6-1 to TRBJ2-2; D not resolved. Germline V gives CDR1 MNHNS, CDR2 SASEGT. V lost 3 bases to trimming and J lost 6 bases, with 5 bases between them. The CDR3 totals 12 residues. In nucleotides, the CDR3 is TGTGCCAGCAGTGACAGGCCCGGGGAGCTGTTTTTT. Protein product: CASSDRPGELFF.

The chain links TRBV6-5 to TRBJ2-1; D possibly matches TRBD1 or TRBD2 (5 bases each). The CDR3 consists of 16 residues. The ends were cut back, 0 bases at V and 1 base at J, with 10 bases in the middle. CDR1 is MNHEY, CDR2 SVGAGI, per germline. For the CDR3, the DNA is TGTGCCAGCAGTTACTCGGGGGAGCGGTCCTACAATGAGCAGTTCTTC. Translating it yields CASSYSGERSYNEQFF.

The J gene is TRBJ1-2, the V gene TRBV6-1; 7 bases map to TRBD1. The germline V gene encodes CDR1 MNHNS and CDR2 SASEGT. V lost 5 bases and J lost 7; bases outside the gene matches: 13. The CDR3 spans 15 residues. The chain's CDR3 is CASSKFKGGGGGYTF. The CDR3 DNA is TGTGCCAGCAGTAAATTTAAAGGGGGCGGCGGTGGCTACACCTTC.

A few counts support this clone. The V and J genes are TRBV28 and TRBJ1-6; D is uncertain. The V and J ends lost 7 bases and 0 bases respectively, with 10 bases between them. This CDR3 comprises 15 residues. Per the germline V gene, CDR1 is MDHEN and CDR2 is SYDVKM. The CDR3 DNA sequence: TGTGCCAGCAAGCAGTATAGCTCCTATAATTCACCCCTCCACTTT. It is translated as CASKQYSSYNSPLHF.

The gene calls are TRBV11-2 and TRBJ2-1; a weak D match, TRBD2 (6 bases). The CDR3 spans 16 residues. The V end lost 5 bases, the J end lost 4 bases, and 18 bases lay between the germline ends. Germline-derived CDR1 and CDR2 are SGHAT and FQNNGV. The CDR3 spells CASSPPIADRYNEQFF. CDR3 nucleotides: TGTGCCAGCAGCCCGCCCATAGCGGACCGATACAATGAGCAGTTCTTC.

The J gene is TRBJ1-5, the V gene TRBV6-1, with 7 bases aligning to TRBD1. Germline loops: CDR1 MNHNS, CDR2 SASEGT. Trimming removed 5 bases from V and 2 bases from J; junction bases left unmatched: 3. The CDR3 totals 14 residues. This chain's CDR3 is CASSHDRGNQPQHF. CDR3 sequence (DNA): TGTGCCAGCAGTCACGACAGGGGCAATCAGCCCCAGCATTTT.

This chain links TRBV5-1 with TRBJ2-3, with 8 nucleotides matching TRBD2. CDR1 and CDR2 from the germline V gene are SGHRS and YFSETQ. Trimming removed 0 bases from V and 5 bases from J; junction bases left unmatched: 8. The CDR3 spans 16 residues. CDR3 in amino acids: CASSLGWSGSLDTQYF. The CDR3 nucleotides are TGCGCCAGCAGCTTGGGGTGGAGCGGGAGTTTAGATACGCAGTATTTT.

This rearrangement joins TRBV12-3 or TRBV12-4 to TRBJ1-2; the D is unclear. The CDR3 has 12 residues. Trimming cost V 1 base and J 6 bases, with 6 bases left between them. CDR3 DNA: TGTGCCAGCAGTTTAGGCCTAGATGGCTACACCTTC. Amino acids: CASSLGLDGYTF.

The J gene is TRBJ2-7, the V gene TRBV7-2; 10 bases match TRBD2. The CDR3 has 14 residues. Trimming took 6 bases from V and 3 from J; bases not matched to a gene: 5. Looked up from germline, CDR1 is SGHTA and CDR2 is FQGNSA. The CDR3 region is CASSYASGGYEQYF. The DNA for the CDR3 is TGTGCCAGCAGTTACGCTAGCGGGGGCTACGAGCAGTACTTC.

By share of the sample, this clone is large. Other DNA sequences in this specimen translate into the identical CDR3. J is TRBJ2-3 and V is TRBV10-2; D possibly uses TRBD1 or TRBD2 (5 bases each). Looked up from germline, CDR1 is WSHSY and CDR2 is SAAADI. V was cut by 6 bases and J by 3 bases, with 13 bases left in between. The CDR3 totals 14 residues. The CDR3 region has the DNA TGCGCCAGCAGAAGGGGACGCTCAACAGATACGCAGTATTTT. Protein product: CASRRGRSTDTQYF.

In its sample, this clone ranks as medium-sized. The gene calls are TRBV11-2 and TRBJ2-1, with D unclear. The V and J ends lost 5 bases and 4 bases respectively, with 12 bases between them. Germline-derived CDR1 and CDR2 are SGHAT and FQNNGV. The CDR3 is 14 amino acids. Here the CDR3 reads CASSPHGLYNEQFF. CDR3 coding DNA: TGTGCCAGCAGCCCTCATGGCCTATACAATGAGCAGTTCTTC.

This clone was observed many times. Here the CDR3 reads CATSDENSNQPQHF. DNA for the CDR3: TGTGCCACCAGTGACGAGAATAGCAATCAGCCCCAGCATTTT. The chain recombines TRBV24-1 with TRBJ1-5, with D hard to call. The CDR3 runs to 14 residues. In germline, CDR1 is KGHDR, CDR2 SFDVKD. V lost 4 bases, J lost 0 bases, and 6 bases lay in between.

This clone came up a few times. The chain is built from TRBV12-3 or TRBV12-4 and TRBJ1-3, with D possibly TRBD1 on 6 matching bases. This CDR3 has 16 residues. The V end lost 6 bases, the J end lost 4 bases, and 19 bases lay between the germline ends. The CDR3 nucleotides are TGTGCCAGCAGCCTCGGGGGGGCGTCGGCGGGAAACACCATATATTTT. Translating gives CASSLGGASAGNTIYF.

The chain uses TRBV27 and TRBJ2-2; no clear D gene. In germline, CDR1 is MNHEY, CDR2 SMNVEV (reference sequence). V lost 10 bases and J 5 bases, leaving 11 bases between the germline ends. The CDR3 has 12 residues. CDR3 in amino acids: CATLVRTGELFF. CDR3 nucleotide sequence: TGTGCCACACTGGTCCGGACCGGGGAGCTGTTTTTT.

This clone was seen more than once but under ten times. V is TRBV27 and J is TRBJ1-6; 7 positions match TRBD1. The length of the CDR3 is 14 residues. CDR1 is MNHEY and CDR2 is SMNVEV in the germline V gene (reference sequence). Unmatched junction bases numbered 8, after V lost 6 bases and J lost 9 bases. CDR3 in DNA: TGTGCCAGCAGGGGGACAGCCGAAAGTTCACCCCTCCACTTT. This codes for CASRGTAESSPLHF.